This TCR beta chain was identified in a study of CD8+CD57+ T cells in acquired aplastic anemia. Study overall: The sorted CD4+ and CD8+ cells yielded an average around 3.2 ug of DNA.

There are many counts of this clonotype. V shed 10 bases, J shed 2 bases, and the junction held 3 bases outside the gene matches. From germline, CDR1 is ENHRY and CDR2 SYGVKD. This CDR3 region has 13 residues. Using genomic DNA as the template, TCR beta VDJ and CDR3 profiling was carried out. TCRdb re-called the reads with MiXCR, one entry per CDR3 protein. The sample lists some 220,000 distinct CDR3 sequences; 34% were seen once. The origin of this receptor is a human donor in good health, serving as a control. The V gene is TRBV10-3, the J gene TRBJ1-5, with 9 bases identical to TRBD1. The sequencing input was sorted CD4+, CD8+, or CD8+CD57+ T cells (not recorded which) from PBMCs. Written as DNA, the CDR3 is TGTGCCACCTGGACAGGGGGCAATCAGCCCCAGCATTTT. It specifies CATWTGGNQPQHF.